The clone carrying this T cell receptor delta chain was counted only a few times. This likely traces to a read error, being one base from a far larger clone. Other DNA sequences in this sample translate to the same CDR3. TCRdb re-called the multiplex PCR reads via CATT. Of some 50,000 delta-chain clones listed, roughly 1.6% were seen once; the top ten hold roughly 8.6%. The data were obtained in a study of γδ T cells in repeated Plasmodium falciparum infection. In the study overall: Donors were malaria-exposed Malian children or age- and gender-matched Australian children.

Trimming cost V 0 bases and J 0 bases; bases outside gene matches: 14. CDR1 is GEAIGNYY and CDR2 is EKD in the germline V gene. The CDR3 has 19 amino acids. Bulk repertoires came from Vgamma9/Vdelta2+ or Vdelta2-negative gammadelta T cells flow-sorted from PBMC. The specimen was gamma-delta T cells from blood. This receptor was taken from a pool of human donors (malaria-infected and uninfected, not separated). The chain carries TRDV2 and TRDJ1; 8 bases match TRDD3. Because TCRdb records no J gene, it was assigned here through a match of the DNA to germline. Written as DNA, the CDR3 is TGTGCCTGTGACACCGTTATTCAACTGGGGGTTCGGCACACCGATAAACTCATCTTT. Translating it yields CACDTVIQLGVRHTDKLIF.